This T cell receptor (beta chain) originates from a study of T cells in tuberculosis (dated by TCRdb to the late 2010s). Broadly, across the study: To characterize T cells specific for the mycobacterial lipid antigen glucose monomycolate (GMM), the study used CD1B tetramers together with high-throughput TCR immunosequencing. In a South African clinical cohort, IGRA-negative adolescents, IGRA-positive adolescents with latent tuberculosis and adults with active tuberculosis were compared, with roughly 10 people in each group. PBMC from active tuberculosis patients were archived either before standard anti-tuberculosis treatment began or within 7 days of its start.

TCR libraries were generated with the immunoSEQ multiplex PCR assay, using TCR-beta and/or TCR-alpha/delta assays for each sample. The Illumina high-throughput platform was used to sequence the amplified TCR libraries. The paper's processing steps were these. Clustering and dimensionality reduction relied on pairwise TCRdist distances among GMM-specific receptors from T cells that were either sorted ex vivo or expanded in vitro. Each clinical repertoire received a mean NN-distance score, defined as the average TCRdist to the nearest 10% of tetramer-positive reference sequences. To compute GEM TCR motif frequency, the fraction of unique TCRs matching known GEM sequences by V/J usage and CDR3 length was calculated. Active tuberculosis was classified by linear discriminant analysis with leave-one-out cross-validation, implemented in scikit-learn. The table comes from immuneACCESS by way of TCRdb, which keeps in-frame sequences with V and J called. Part of the clones is missing from these tables; in studies checked, under half for an unresolved V gene and the rest for unknown reasons. Clonal size and the V and J genes are those of that table, whereas D and trimming came from the DNA. The sample data list 22,000 or so clones, and around 85% of these were observed just once. The ten largest account for about 15% of the sample.

Of note for this clone: The antigen this receptor binds is unknown. No qualities accompany the bases; no much larger clone lies one base away.

The V end loses 8 bases and the J end loses 1 base, and a stretch of 17 bases separates them. The CDR3 goes from the cysteine to the phenylalanine over 15 residues. Only CDR3 DNA is held: 45 bases, read in frame from base 1. The germline V gene yields MDHEN for CDR1 and SYDVKM for CDR2. What the research found in general, with its limitations: Clinical samples were selected based on the availability of cryopreserved specimens, with adults included as active tuberculosis cases and adolescents included as controls. A classifier using the diverse GMM-specific repertoire reached approximately 90% accuracy (AUROC approximately 0.9), compared with about 63% accuracy using GEM motif frequencies. Compared with IGRA-negative controls, TCR-alpha repertoires from active tuberculosis had smaller mean NN-distances to GMM-specific TCRs, which suggests that these TCRs underwent clonal expansion. The smaller NN-distances were partly driven by shorter CDR3-alpha lengths in active tuberculosis patients, and the difference for TCR-beta did not reach statistical significance.

The time point label corresponds to: new active TB diagnosis, blood taken before or within 7 days of starting treatment. The active tuberculosis patients were newly diagnosed, HIV-seronegative South African adults aged 18 years or older. Confirmation of active tuberculosis was obtained by positive sputum smear microscopy and/or positive M. tuberculosis culture. Immunosequencing was performed on unsorted cryopreserved PBMC, with 110,000 or so T cells per clinical donor covered on average. Sequencing used PBMCs, obtained at tuberculosis diagnosis. The rearrangement joined TRBV28 to TRBJ1-1; tentative D gene TRBD1, with 6 bases matching. The sequence was collected from an adult with tuberculosis. The nucleotide sequence is TGTGCCAGCCGGCCGGGGGGCGGTTGGAACACTGAAGCTTTCTTT. The encoded protein is CASRPGGGWNTEAFF.